The 17 T cell receptor beta chains presented below share a single source sample, sequenced in a study of T cell responses to AZD1222 COVID-19 vaccine. Only in-frame clones appear in the TCRdb table, and some are missing; sequencing was by immunoSEQ multiplex PCR. The data hold approximately 150,000 clones, with approximately 90% observed a single time. This specimen was peripheral blood, taken on day 0 of MenACWY control vaccination. These receptor sequences come from an adult in good health.

This chain joins TRBV7-3 and TRBJ2-7; 12 nucleotides agree with TRBD1. This CDR3 has 14 amino acids. The V gene end was trimmed by 5 bases and the J gene end by 5 bases; junction bases not matched to a gene: 4. Looked up from germline, CDR1 is SGHTA and CDR2 is FQGTGA. The CDR3 here is CASSPGQGADEQYF. DNA for the CDR3: TGTGCCAGCAGCCCGGGACAGGGGGCGGACGAGCAGTACTTC.

The chain has TRBV28 and TRBJ1-3; TRBD1 is a possible D gene (5 bases). Germline loops: CDR1 MDHEN, CDR2 SYDVKM. V lost 5 bases to trimming and J lost 0 bases, with 17 bases between them. The CDR3 has 17 residues. CDR3: CASSIRAGLGSGNTIYF. In DNA, the CDR3 is TGTGCCAGCAGTATCAGGGCAGGATTGGGCTCTGGAAACACCATATATTTT.

The J gene is TRBJ1-1, the V gene TRBV6-6; the D is unclear. The CDR3 runs to 13 residues. Deletions cut 6 bases from V and 1 base from J, with 9 bases between. CDR1 is MNHNY and CDR2 is SVGAGI in the germline V gene (reference sequence). The CDR3 DNA follows: TGTGCCAGCAGGGTGAGGTCGAACACTGAAGCTTTCTTT. Translation gives CASRVRSNTEAFF.

The J gene is TRBJ1-1, the V gene TRBV4-1, with a possible D match to TRBD1 (5 bases). Looked up from germline, CDR1 is MGHRA and CDR2 is YSYEKL. This CDR3 has 16 residues. The V end lost 1 base, the J end lost 3 bases, and 15 bases lay between the germline ends. The CDR3 is CASSQGQGYKYTEAFF. Written as DNA, the CDR3 is TGCGCCAGCAGCCAAGGTCAGGGATATAAGTACACTGAAGCTTTCTTT.

With regard to this clone: One end of the junction does not line up with germline, which may come from a read error. The chain's CDR3 is CPTHDSRTDTQYF. In DNA, the CDR3 is TGTCCCACCCACGACTCCCGGACAGATACGCAGTATTTT. The rearrangement joins TRBV24-1 to TRBJ2-3; no definite D call. This CDR3 spans 13 amino acids. Germline V gene sequence: CDR1 KGHDR, CDR2 SFDVKD.

V is TRBV28 and J is TRBJ2-1, with 10 positions matching TRBD1. This CDR3 has 15 residues. V was pared by 2 bases and J by 4 bases, with 2 bases of the junction left unmatched. CDR1 is MDHEN and CDR2 is SYDVKM in the germline V gene. This CDR3 is CASSLRDRGYNEQFF. In nucleotides, the CDR3 is TGTGCCAGCAGTTTAAGGGACAGGGGATACAATGAGCAGTTCTTC.

The chain joins TRBV10-3 to TRBJ1-6; TRBD1 is a possible D gene (5 bases). The germline V gene encodes CDR1 ENHRY and CDR2 SYGVKD. The length of the CDR3 is 15 residues. V dropped 2 bases and J dropped 7 bases, with 12 bases sitting between them. The CDR3 coding sequence is TGTGCCATCAGTGAGGGTGGGGGGTACAATTCACCCCTCCACTTT. Its translation: CAISEGGGYNSPLHF.

The chain recombines TRBV5-4 with TRBJ2-3; no firm D call. CDR1 and CDR2 from the germline V gene are SGHNT and YYREEE (reference sequence). V gave up 0 bases and J gave up 4 bases, with 3 bases separating them. This CDR3 has 12 residues. CDR3 sequence: CASSLVADTQYF. CDR3 coding DNA: TGTGCCAGCAGCTTGGTGGCAGATACGCAGTATTTT.

The chain joins TRBV4-1 to TRBJ2-2; D perhaps matches TRBD1 (6 bases). CDR1 is MGHRA, CDR2 YSYEKL, per germline. The CDR3 runs to 17 residues. Trimming left V 4 bases short and J 0 bases short, with 15 bases between. CDR3 sequence reads: CASSPYGTSTNTGELFF. CDR3 nucleotides: TGCGCCAGCAGCCCCTACGGGACAAGTACGAACACCGGGGAGCTGTTTTTT.

V usage is TRBV29-1 and J usage is TRBJ1-2; 9 bases map to TRBD1. The V and J ends lost 5 bases and 2 bases, in that order; junction bases with no gene match: 9. The V gene's germline CDR1 is SQVTM and CDR2 ANQGSEA. CDR3 length equals 15 residues. CDR3 in amino acids: CSVYDPGQGNYGYTF. DNA of the CDR3: TGCAGCGTTTATGACCCGGGACAGGGAAACTATGGCTACACCTTC.

CDR3 coding DNA: TGCGCCAGCAGCTTGGAGGGACAGGGGAGAGAAAAACTGTTTTTT. This gives the protein CASSLEGQGREKLFF. The chain uses TRBV5-1 and TRBJ1-4; 10 bases match TRBD1. Trimming took 0 bases from V and 8 from J; bases not matched to a gene: 4. CDR1 SGHRS and CDR2 YFSETQ come from the germline V gene. CDR3 length equals 15 residues.

The chain combines TRBV29-1 with TRBJ1-1; 8 nucleotides agree with TRBD1. The CDR3 is 12 amino acids. The trim removed 4 bases at V and 5 bases at J, leaving 3 bases unmatched. Per the germline V gene, CDR1 is SQVTM and CDR2 is ANQGSEA. The CDR3 bases are TGCAGCGTTGGACAGGGGATGACTGAAGCTTTCTTT. Residues: CSVGQGMTEAFF.

The chain is built from TRBV27 and TRBJ2-7; a possible D gene is TRBD1 (6 bases). Germline CDR1 and CDR2: MNHEY and SMNVEV (reference sequence). The CDR3 is 14 residues long. With 4 bases removed from V and 5 bases from J, the gap between germline ends came to 15 bases. The CDR3 loop reads CASSYWGPQNEQYF. The CDR3 DNA is TGTGCCAGCAGTTACTGGGGGCCGCAGAACGAGCAGTACTTC.

This chain uses TRBV5-6 with TRBJ1-1; D not resolved. The germline CDR1 and CDR2 sequences are SGHDT and YYEEEE. The CDR3 contains 12 residues. The ends were cut back, 3 bases at V and 7 bases at J, with 10 bases in the middle. In nucleotides, the CDR3 is TGTGCCAGCAGCTCAAGATGGGGTGAAGCTTTCTTT. It is translated as CASSSRWGEAFF. The full variable domain, its missing parts supplied by reference TRBV5-6 and TRBJ1-1, is DAGVTQSPTHLIKTRGQQVTLRCSPKSGHDTVSWYQQALGQGPQFIFQYYEEEERQRGNFPDRFSGHQFPNYSSELNVNALLLGDSALYLCASSSRWGEAFFGQGTRLTVV.

The rearrangement uses TRBV10-3 and TRBJ1-1; perhaps TRBD1 as D (5 bases). The CDR3 covers 13 residues. Germline V gene lookup returns CDR1 ENHRY and CDR2 SYGVKD. Trimming took off 6 bases at V and 1 base at J, with 9 bases between the two ends. In nucleotides, the CDR3 is TGTGCCATCAGCGGCAGGGAGAACACTGAAGCTTTCTTT. Amino acid sequence: CAISGRENTEAFF.

Only one count was recorded for this clone. Here the CDR3 reads CASSLRRITEAFF. CDR3 in DNA: TGTGCCAGCAGTTTACGACGGATCACTGAAGCTTTCTTT. The V call is TRBV12-3 or TRBV12-4, the J call TRBJ1-1; D is ambiguous. The germline V and J ends were trimmed by 2 bases and 4 bases, with 8 bases remaining between them. This CDR3 has 13 residues.

The chain recombines TRBV19 with TRBJ1-4; D call uncertain. Trimming took off 0 bases at V and 4 bases at J, with 3 bases between the two ends. Germline-derived CDR1 and CDR2 are LNHDA and SQIVND (reference sequence). The CDR3 runs 13 residues. CDR3 bases: TGTGCCAGTAGTATAGACCTTAATGAAAAACTGTTTTTT. Translated: CASSIDLNEKLFF. Full variable domain (missing parts from reference TRBV19 and TRBJ1-4): DGGITQSPKYLFRKEGQNVTLSCEQNLNHDAMYWYRQDPGQGLRLIYYSQIVNDFQKGDIAEGYSVSREKKESFPLTVTSAQKNPTAFYLCASSIDLNEKLFFGSGTQLSVL.